This TCR beta chain was recovered during a study of T cell responses to AZD1222 COVID-19 vaccine. Using immunoSEQ multiplex PCR, the repertoire was profiled, and TCRdb retains in-frame clones only, with some absent. The data contain 84,000 or so clones, under 95% of them singletons. The CDR3 contains 14 residues. Germline CDR1 and CDR2: KGHSH and LQKENI. V was clipped by 8 bases and J by 4 bases, with 17 bases between them. The receptor comes from an adult in good health. This rearrangement joins TRBV18 to TRBJ2-5, with D possibly being TRBD2 (5 bases). The material sequenced was peripheral blood, taken on day 0 of MenACWY control vaccination. The CDR3 protein is CASRRDASGETQYF. Here the CDR3 DNA reads TGTGCCAGCCGCCGGGATGCTTCGGGAGAGACCCAGTACTTC.